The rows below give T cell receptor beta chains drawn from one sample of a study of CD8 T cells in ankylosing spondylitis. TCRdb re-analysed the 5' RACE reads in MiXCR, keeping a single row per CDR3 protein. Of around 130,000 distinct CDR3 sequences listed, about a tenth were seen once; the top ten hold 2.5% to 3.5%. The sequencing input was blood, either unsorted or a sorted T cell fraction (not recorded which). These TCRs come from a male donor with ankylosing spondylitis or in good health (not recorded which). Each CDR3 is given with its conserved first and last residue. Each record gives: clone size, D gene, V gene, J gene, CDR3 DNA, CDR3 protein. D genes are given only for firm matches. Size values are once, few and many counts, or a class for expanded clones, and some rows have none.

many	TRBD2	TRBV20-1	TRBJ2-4	TGCAGTGCTAGAATTGAGGGCGGGGGCATTCAGTACTTC	CSARIEGGGIQYF
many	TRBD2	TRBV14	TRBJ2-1	TGTGCCAGCAGCCATGGGACTAGCGATTACAATGAGCAGTTCTTC	CASSHGTSDYNEQFF
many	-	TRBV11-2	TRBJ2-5	TGTGCCAGCAGCTTTCTCTGGCAGACAGCTGGCTCGGGGGAGACCCAGTACTTC	CASSFLWQTAGSGETQYF
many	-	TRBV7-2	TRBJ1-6	TGTGCCAGCAGCTCCGAGGGAGGTTCACCCCTCCACTTT	CASSSEGGSPLHF
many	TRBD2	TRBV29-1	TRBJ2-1	TGCAGCGTGCCGGGGGGGTACAATGAGCAGTTCTTC	CSVPGGYNEQFF
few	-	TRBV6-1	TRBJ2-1	TGTGCCAGCAGAGGTGGGGCCTACAATGAGCAGTTCTTC	CASRGGAYNEQFF
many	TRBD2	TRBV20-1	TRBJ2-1	TGCAGTGCTGGGGGACTAGCGGGTAACTACAATGAGCAGTTCTTC	CSAGGLAGNYNEQFF
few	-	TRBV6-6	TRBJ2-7	TGTGCCAGCAGTTACGACACCCTGTCCGAGCAGTACTTC	CASSYDTLSEQYF
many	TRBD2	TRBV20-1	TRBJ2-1	TGCAGTGCCGGGACTAGCGGGAGGCAGTTCTTC	CSAGTSGRQFF
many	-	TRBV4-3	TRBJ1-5	TGCGCCAGCAGCCAAGATTGGAACAGCAATCAGCCCCAGCATTTT	CASSQDWNSNQPQHF
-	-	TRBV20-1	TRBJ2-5	TGCAGTGCTAGTCAACCGGGACTCAGACAAGAGACCCATTACTTC	CSASQPGLRQETHYF
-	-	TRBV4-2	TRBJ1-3	TGTGCCAGCAGCCCCCCATCGGACGGAAACACCATATATTTT	CASSPPSDGNTIYF
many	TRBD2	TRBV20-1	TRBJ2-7	TGCAGTGCCCTGACTAGCGGGAGTAGCGAGCAGTACTTC	CSALTSGSSEQYF
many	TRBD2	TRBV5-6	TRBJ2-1	TGTGCCAGCAGCTTTTTACTAGCGGGAATCACCTACAATGAGCAGTTCTTC	CASSFLLAGITYNEQFF
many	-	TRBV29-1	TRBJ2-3	TGCAGCGTCGGGAGCGGGCCAAACACAGATACGCAGTATTTT	CSVGSGPNTDTQYF
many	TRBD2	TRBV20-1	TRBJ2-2	TGCAGTGCTAGAGATGAGGGACTAGCAGTGAACACCGGGGAGCTGTTTTTT	CSARDEGLAVNTGELFF